This entry concerns a single T cell receptor beta chain. This sample was taken from a study of graft-versus-host responses after intestinal transplantation. Study information: Anti-thymocyte globulin was used for induction in all recipients, who then took tacrolimus and steroids for approximately 3 years.

The study's findings and limits: Peak GvH clone levels in circulation were associated with early post-transplant HvG declines. The presence of high graft-versus-host to host-versus-graft clonal ratios in allografts characterized patients with graft-donor T cell macrochimerism.

Generated by immunoSEQ multiplex PCR, the TCRdb table keeps only in-frame clones and is missing some. This table has roughly 4,700 clones, about 26% appearing once. The V gene's germline CDR1 is SQVTM and CDR2 ANQGSEA. The CDR3 runs to 14 residues. V was pared by 8 bases and J by 9 bases, with 10 bases of the junction left unmatched. The study plated approximately 200,000 CFSE-labeled responders with approximately 200,000 irradiated, violet-dye-labeled stimulators. Responder cells that were proliferating and CFSE-low, both CD3+CD4+ and CD3+CD8+, were sorted after the reaction. This clonotype was sampled from a human patient who was an organ donor for intestinal transplantation. The chain recombines TRBV29-1 with TRBJ1-6; TRBD1 matches at 10 bases. The sequences come from alloreactive CD8+ T cells from a mixed lymphocyte reaction culture, collected before transplantation. The subset denotes: CFSE-low proliferating T cells sorted from roughly 6-day pre-transplant mixed lymphocyte reaction (GvH or HvG direction). The CDR3 DNA reads as TGCAGCCCGTCCGGGACAGGGGAGTCTTCACCCCTCCACTTT. The encoded protein is CSPSGTGESSPLHF.